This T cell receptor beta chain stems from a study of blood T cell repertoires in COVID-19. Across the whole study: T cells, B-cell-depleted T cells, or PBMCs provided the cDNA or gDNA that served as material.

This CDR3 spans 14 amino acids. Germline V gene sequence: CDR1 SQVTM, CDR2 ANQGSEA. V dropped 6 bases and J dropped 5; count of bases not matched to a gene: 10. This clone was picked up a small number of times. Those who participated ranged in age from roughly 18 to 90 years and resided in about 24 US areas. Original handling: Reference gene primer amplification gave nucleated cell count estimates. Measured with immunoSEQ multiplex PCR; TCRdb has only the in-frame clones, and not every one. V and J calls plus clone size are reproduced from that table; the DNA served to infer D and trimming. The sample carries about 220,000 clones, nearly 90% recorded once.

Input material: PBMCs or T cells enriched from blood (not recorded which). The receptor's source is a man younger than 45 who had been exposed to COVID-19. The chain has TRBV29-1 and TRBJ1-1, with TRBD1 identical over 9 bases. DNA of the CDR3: TGCAGCGTGAATTTACAGGGGGCCGGTACTGAAGCTTTCTTT. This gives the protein CSVNLQGAGTEAFF.